The TCR beta chain described here comes from a study of blood T cell repertoires in COVID-19. Assay used: immunoSEQ multiplex PCR; TCRdb lists only in-frame clones, some missing. The data contain 350,000 to 550,000 clones, 80% to 90% of them singletons. V lost 4 bases and J 4 bases, leaving 5 bases between the germline ends. The CDR3 covers 11 residues. Germline lookup yields CDR1 MDHEN and CDR2 SYDVKM. Study members were between roughly 18 and 100 years old and lived in over 20 US regions. Cohort placement rested on clinical history that participants reported themselves. The sample taken for sequencing was PBMCs or T cells enriched from blood (not recorded which). This sequence was found in a man aged 25 to 40 who had recovered from COVID-19. The chain is built from TRBV28 and TRBJ2-7; D remains unclear. The CDR3 spells CASSSPYEQYF. The CDR3 DNA sequence: TGTGCCAGCAGTTCCCCGTACGAGCAGTACTTC.